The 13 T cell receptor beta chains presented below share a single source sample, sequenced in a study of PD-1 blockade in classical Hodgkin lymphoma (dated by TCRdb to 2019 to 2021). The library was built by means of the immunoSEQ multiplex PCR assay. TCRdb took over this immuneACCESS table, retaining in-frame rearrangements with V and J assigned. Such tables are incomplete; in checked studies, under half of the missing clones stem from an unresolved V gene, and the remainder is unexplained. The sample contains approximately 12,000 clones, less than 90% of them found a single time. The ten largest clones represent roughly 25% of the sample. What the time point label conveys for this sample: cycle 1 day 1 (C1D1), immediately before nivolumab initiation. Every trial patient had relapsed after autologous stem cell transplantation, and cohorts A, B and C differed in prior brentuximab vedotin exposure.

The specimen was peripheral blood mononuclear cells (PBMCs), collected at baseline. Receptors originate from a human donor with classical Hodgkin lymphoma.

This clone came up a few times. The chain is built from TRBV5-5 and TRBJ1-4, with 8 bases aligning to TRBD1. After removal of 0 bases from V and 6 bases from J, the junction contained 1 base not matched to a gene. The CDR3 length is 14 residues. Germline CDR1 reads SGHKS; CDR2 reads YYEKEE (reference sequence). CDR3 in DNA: TGTGCCAGCAGCTTGGGACAGGGGTATGAAAAACTGTTTTTT. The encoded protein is CASSLGQGYEKLFF.

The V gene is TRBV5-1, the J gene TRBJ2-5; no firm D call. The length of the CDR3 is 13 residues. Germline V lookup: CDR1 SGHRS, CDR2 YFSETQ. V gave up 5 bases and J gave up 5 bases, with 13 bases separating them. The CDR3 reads CASSTDPSETQYF. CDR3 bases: TGCGCCAGCAGTACCGATCCCAGCGAGACCCAGTACTTC.

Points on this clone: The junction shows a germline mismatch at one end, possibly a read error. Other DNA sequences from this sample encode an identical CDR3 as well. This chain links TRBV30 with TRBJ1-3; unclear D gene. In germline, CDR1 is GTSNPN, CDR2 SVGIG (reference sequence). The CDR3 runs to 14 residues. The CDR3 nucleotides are TGTGCCTCTCACTCCGAATATGATGGAAACACCATATACTTT. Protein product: CASHSEYDGNTIYF.

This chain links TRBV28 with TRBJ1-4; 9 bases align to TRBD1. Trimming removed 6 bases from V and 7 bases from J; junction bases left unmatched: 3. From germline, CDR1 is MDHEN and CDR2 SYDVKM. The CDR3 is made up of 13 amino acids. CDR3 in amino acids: CASRDRGREKLFF. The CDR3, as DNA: TGTGCCAGCAGGGACAGGGGACGTGAAAAACTGTTTTTT.

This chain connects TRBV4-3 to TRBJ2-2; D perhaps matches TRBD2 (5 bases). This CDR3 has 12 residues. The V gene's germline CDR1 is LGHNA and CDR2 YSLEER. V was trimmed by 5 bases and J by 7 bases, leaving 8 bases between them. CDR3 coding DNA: TGCGCCAGCAGCTCTGCGGGCGGGGAGCTGTTTTTT. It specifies CASSSAGGELFF.

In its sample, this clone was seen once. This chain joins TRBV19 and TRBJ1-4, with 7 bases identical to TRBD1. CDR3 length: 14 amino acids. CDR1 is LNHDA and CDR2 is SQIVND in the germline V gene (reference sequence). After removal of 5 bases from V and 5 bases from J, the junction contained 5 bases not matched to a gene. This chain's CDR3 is CASSPGQLNEKLFF. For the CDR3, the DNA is TGTGCCAGTAGTCCGGGACAGTTGAATGAAAAACTGTTTTTT.

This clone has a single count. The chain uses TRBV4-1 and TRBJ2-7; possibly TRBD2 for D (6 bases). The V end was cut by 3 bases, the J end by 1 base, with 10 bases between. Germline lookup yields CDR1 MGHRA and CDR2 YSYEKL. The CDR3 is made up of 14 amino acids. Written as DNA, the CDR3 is TGCGCCAGCAGCCACCCGGGGGTATCCTACGAGCAGTACGTC. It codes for CASSHPGVSYEQYV.

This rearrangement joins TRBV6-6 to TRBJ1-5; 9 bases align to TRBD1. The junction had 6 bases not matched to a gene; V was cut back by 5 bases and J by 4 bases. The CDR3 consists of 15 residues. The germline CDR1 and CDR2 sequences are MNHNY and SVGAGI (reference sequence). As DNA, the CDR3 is TGTGCCAGCAGTGCGAGGGGACAGGGTAATCAGCCCCAGCATTTT. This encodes CASSARGQGNQPQHF.

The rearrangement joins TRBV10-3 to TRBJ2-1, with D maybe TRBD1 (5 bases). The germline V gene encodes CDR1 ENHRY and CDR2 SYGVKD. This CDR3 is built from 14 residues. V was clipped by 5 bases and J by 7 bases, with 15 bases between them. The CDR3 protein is CAISTDLQGNEQFF. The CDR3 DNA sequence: TGTGCCATCAGTACTGATCTCCAGGGAAATGAGCAGTTCTTC.

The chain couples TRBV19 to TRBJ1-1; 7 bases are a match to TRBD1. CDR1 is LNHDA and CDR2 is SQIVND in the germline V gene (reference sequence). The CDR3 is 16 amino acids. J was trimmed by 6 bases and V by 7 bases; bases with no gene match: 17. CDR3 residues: CASKTDRRRGKAEAFF. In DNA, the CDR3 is TGTGCCAGTAAGACGGACAGGCGGCGCGGAAAGGCTGAAGCTTTCTTT.

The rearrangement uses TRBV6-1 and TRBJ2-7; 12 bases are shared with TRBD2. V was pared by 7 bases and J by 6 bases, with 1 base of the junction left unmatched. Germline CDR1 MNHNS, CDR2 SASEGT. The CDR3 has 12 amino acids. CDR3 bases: TGTGCCAGCAAGGGACTAGCGGGCGAGCAGTACGTC. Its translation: CASKGLAGEQYV.

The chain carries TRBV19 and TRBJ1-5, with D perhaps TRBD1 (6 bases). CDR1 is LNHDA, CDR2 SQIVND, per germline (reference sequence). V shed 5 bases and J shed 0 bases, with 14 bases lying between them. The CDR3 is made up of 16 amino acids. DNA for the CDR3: TGTGCCAGTAGTGATGGGGGCCCTTATAGCAATCAGCCCCAGCATTTT. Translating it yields CASSDGGPYSNQPQHF.

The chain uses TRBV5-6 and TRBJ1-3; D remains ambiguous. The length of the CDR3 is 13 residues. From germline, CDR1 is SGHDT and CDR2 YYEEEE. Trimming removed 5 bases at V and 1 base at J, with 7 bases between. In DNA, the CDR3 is TGTGCCAGCAGTTCAGTATCTGGAAACACCATATATTTT. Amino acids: CASSSVSGNTIYF.